This T cell receptor (beta chain) came from a study of regulatory T cells in long-lasting Graves disease. CDR3 regions were amplified by Arm-PCR using iRepertoire HTBI primers to build TCR beta libraries. Each CDR3 protein gets one entry after TCRdb re-called the multiplex PCR reads with MiXCR. The sample contains 390,000 or so distinct CDR3 sequences, roughly 23% of which appear only once. The germline V gene encodes CDR1 SGDLS and CDR2 YYNGEE. CDR3 size: 18 residues. V was pared by 0 bases and J by 0 bases, with 6 bases of the junction left unmatched. The study's findings and limits: Favored gene segments in persistent disease were TRBV28, TRBJ1-2 and TRBJ2-5. Persistent Graves' cases showed lower TCR diversity than newly diagnosed cases. Possibly, too few samples lowered accuracy.

Regarding time point: persistent/refractory GD, antithyroid drugs over 5 years with positive TRAb. Preparation of the TCR library used RNA extracted from PBMCs. Graves' disease diagnosis relied on American Thyroid Association guidelines. The table lists this clonotype with a few counts. Its antigen is still unknown. The receptor's source is a woman in her 40s with Graves disease. Here the sequenced sample was peripheral blood mononuclear cells (PBMCs), taken when the disease was refractory, from a patient treated with antithyroid drugs. The chain has TRBV9 and TRBJ2-6; TRBD1 matches 7 bases. The CDR3 reads CASSVATGQISGANVLTF. The CDR3 nucleotides are TGTGCCAGCAGCGTAGCTACGGGACAGATCTCTGGGGCCAACGTCCTGACTTTC. Full variable domain (missing parts from reference TRBV9 and TRBJ2-6): DSGVTQTPKHLITATGQRVTLRCSPRSGDLSVYWYQQSLDQGLQFLIQYYNGEERAKGNILERFSAQQFPDLHSELNLSSLELGDSALYFCASSVATGQISGANVLTFGAGSRLTVL.